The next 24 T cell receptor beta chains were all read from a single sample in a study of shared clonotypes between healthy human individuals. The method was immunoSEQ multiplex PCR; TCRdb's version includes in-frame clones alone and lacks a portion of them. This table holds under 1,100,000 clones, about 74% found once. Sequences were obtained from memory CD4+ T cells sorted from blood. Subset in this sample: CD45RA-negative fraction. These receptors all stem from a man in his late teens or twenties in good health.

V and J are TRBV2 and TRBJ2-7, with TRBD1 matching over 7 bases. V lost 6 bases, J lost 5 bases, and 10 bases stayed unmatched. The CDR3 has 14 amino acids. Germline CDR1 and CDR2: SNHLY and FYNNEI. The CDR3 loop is CASRRTGGSNEQYF. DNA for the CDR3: TGTGCCAGCAGACGGACAGGCGGCTCTAACGAGCAGTACTTC.

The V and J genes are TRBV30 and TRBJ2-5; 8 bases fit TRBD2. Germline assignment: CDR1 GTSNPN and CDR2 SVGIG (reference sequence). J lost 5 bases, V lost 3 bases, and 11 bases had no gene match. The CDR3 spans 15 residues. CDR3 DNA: TGTGCCTGGAGCCTTGGATCCCGGGGGGGGGAGACCCAGTACTTC. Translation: CAWSLGSRGGETQYF.

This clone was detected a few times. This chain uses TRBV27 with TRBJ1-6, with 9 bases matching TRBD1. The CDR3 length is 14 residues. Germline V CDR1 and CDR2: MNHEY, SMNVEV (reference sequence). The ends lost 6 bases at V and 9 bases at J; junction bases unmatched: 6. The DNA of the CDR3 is TGTGCCAGCAGCGCCCGGGACAGGGCTTCACCCCTCCACTTT. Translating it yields CASSARDRASPLHF.

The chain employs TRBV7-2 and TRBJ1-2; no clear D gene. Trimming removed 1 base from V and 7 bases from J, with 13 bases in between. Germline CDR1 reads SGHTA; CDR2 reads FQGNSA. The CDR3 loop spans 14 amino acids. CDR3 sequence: CASSLENSLPGYTF. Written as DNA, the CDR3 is TGTGCCAGCAGCTTAGAGAACAGTCTTCCTGGCTACACCTTC.

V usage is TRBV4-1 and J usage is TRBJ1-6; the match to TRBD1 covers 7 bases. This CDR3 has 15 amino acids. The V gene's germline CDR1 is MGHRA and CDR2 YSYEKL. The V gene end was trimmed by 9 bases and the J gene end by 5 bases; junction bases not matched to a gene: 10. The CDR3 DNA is TGCGCCAGTCAAGGAGGGGGCGCGCATAATTCACCCCTCCACTTT. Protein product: CASQGGGAHNSPLHF.

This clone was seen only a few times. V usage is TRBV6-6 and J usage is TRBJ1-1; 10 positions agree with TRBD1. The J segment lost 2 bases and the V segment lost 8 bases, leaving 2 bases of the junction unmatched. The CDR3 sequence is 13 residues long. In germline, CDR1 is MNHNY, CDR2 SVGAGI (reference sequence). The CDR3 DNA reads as TGTGCCAGCGGACAGGGGGATAACACTGAAGCTTTCTTT. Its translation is CASGQGDNTEAFF.

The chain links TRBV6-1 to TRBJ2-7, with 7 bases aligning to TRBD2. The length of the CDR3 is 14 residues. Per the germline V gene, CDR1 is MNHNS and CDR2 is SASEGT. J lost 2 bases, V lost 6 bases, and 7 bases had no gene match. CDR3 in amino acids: CASRPSGYTYEQYF. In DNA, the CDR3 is TGTGCCAGCAGACCTAGCGGTTATACCTACGAGCAGTACTTC.

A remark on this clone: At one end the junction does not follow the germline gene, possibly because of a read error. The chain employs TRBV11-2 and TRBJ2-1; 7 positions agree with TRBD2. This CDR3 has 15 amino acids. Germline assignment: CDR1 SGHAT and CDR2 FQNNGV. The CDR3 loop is CASSPGLEPANGQFF. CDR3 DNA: TGTGCCAGCAGCCCCGGACTAGAGCCCGCTAATGGGCAGTTCTTC. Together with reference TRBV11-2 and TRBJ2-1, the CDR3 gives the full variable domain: EAGVAQSPRYKIIEKRQSVAFWCNPISGHATLYWYQQILGQGPKLLIQFQNNGVVDDSQLPKDRFSAERLKGVDSTLKIQPAKLEDSAVYLCASSPGLEPANGQFFGPGTRLTVL.

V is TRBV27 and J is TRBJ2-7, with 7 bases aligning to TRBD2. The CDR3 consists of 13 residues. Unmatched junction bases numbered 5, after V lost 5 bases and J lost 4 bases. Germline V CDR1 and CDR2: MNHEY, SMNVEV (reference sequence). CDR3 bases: TGTGCCAGCAGTGTTGCCGGGGGGTACGAGCAGTACTTC. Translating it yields CASSVAGGYEQYF.

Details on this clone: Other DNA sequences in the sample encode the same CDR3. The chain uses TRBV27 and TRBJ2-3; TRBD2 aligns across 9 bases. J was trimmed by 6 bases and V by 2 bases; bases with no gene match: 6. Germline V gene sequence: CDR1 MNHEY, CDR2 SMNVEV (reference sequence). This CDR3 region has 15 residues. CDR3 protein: CASSLGAGGTDTQYF. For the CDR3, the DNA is TGTGCCAGCAGTTTAGGGGCGGGGGGGACGGATACGCAGTATTTT.

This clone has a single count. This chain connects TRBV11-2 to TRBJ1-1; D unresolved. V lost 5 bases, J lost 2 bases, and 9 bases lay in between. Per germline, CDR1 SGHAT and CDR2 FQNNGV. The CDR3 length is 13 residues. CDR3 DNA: TGTGCCAGCAGCGCCCAATATAACACTGAAGCTTTCTTT. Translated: CASSAQYNTEAFF.

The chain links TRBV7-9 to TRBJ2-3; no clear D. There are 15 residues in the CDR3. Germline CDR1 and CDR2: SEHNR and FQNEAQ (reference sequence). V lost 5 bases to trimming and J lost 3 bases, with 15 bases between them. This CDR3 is CASSPGSKETDTQYF. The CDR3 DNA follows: TGTGCCAGCAGCCCCGGGTCCAAGGAAACAGATACGCAGTATTTT.

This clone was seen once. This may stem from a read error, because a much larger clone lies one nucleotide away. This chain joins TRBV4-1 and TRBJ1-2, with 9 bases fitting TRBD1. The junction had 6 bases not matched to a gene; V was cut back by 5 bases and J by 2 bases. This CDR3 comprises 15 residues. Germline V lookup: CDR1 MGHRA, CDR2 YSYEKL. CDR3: CASSSPGTGNYGYTF. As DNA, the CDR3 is TGCGCCAGCAGCTCTCCCGGGACAGGGAACTATGGCTACACCTTC.

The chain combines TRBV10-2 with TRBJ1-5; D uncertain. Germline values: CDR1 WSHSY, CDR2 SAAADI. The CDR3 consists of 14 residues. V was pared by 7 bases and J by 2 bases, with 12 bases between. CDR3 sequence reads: CASTPLAGNQPQHF. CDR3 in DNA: TGCGCCAGCACACCCCTTGCGGGCAATCAGCCCCAGCATTTT.

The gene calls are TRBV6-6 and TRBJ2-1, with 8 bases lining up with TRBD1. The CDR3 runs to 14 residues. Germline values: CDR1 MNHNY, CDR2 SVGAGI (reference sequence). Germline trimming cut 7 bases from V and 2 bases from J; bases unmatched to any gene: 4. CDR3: CASIDRGAYNEQFF. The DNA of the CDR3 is TGTGCCAGCATCGACAGGGGAGCCTACAATGAGCAGTTCTTC.

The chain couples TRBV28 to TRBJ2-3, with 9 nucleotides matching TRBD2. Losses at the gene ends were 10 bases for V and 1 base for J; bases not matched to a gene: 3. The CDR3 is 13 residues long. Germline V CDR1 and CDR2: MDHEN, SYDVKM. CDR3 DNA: TGTGCCACCCTAGCGGGACGCACAGATACGCAGTATTTT. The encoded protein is CATLAGRTDTQYF. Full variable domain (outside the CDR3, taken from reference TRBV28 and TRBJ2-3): DVKVTQSSRYLVKRTGEKVFLECVQDMDHENMFWYRQDPGLGLRLIYFSYDVKMKEKGDIPEGYSVSREKKERFSLILESASTNQTSMYLCATLAGRTDTQYFGPGTRLTVL.

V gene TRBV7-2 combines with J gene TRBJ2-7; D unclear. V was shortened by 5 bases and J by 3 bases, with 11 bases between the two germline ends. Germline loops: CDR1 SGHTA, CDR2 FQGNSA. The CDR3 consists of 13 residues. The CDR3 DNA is TGTGCCAGCAGCATAGAAGGGCTCTACGAGCAGTACTTC. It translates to CASSIEGLYEQYF.

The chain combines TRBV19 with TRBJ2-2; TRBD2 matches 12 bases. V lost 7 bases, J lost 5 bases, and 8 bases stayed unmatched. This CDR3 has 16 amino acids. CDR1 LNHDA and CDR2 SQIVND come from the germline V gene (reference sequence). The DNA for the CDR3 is TGTGCCAGTACCCGGACTAGCGGGATAGGTACCGGGGAGCTGTTTTTT. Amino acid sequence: CASTRTSGIGTGELFF.

This chain's CDR3 is CASSLDETVRREKLFF. The CDR3 DNA reads as TGTGCCAGCAGCTTAGACGAAACAGTTAGAAGGGAAAAACTGTTTTTT. This chain uses TRBV5-5 with TRBJ1-4, with no clear D. V lost 2 bases to trimming and J lost 8 bases, with 19 bases between them. Germline V lookup: CDR1 SGHKS, CDR2 YYEKEE (reference sequence). The CDR3 is made up of 16 amino acids. The complete variable domain, with remaining parts taken from reference TRBV5-5 and TRBJ1-4, reads DAGVTQSPTHLIKTRGQQVTLRCSPISGHKSVSWYQQVLGQGPQFIFQYYEKEERGRGNFPDRFSARQFPNYSSELNVNALLLGDSALYLCASSLDETVRREKLFFGSGTQLSVL.

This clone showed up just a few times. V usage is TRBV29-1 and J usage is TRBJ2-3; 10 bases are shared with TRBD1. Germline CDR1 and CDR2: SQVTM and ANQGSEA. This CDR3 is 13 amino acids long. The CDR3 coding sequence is TGCCTAGCCGGGACAGGGGGCACAGATACGCAGTATTTT. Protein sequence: CLAGTGGTDTQYF.

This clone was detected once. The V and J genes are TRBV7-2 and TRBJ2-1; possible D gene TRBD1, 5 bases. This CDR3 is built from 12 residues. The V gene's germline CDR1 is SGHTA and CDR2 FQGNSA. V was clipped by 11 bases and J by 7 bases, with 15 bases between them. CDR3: CASGNPGNEQFF. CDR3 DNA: TGTGCCTCAGGGAATCCCGGGAATGAGCAGTTCTTC.

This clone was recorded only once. The CDR3 loop reads CASSLPTSGMNEQFF. The DNA of the CDR3 is TGCGCCAGCAGCTTACCGACTAGCGGGATGAATGAGCAGTTCTTC. The chain combines TRBV5-1 with TRBJ2-1, with TRBD2 matching over 11 bases. The V and J ends lost 2 bases and 7 bases, in that order; junction bases with no gene match: 5. This CDR3 has 15 residues. The germline V gene has CDR1 SGHRS and CDR2 YFSETQ.

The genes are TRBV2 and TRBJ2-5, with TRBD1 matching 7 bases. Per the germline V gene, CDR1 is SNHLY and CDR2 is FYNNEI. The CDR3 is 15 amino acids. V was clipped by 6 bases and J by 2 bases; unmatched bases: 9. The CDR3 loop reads CASRVRQGQQETQYF. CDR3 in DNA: TGTGCCAGCAGGGTGCGACAGGGTCAGCAAGAGACCCAGTACTTC.

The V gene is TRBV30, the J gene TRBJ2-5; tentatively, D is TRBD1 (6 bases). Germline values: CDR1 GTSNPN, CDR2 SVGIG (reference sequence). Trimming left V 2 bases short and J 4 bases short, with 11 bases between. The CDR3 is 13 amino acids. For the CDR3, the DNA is TGTGCCTGGAGTCAGGGGTTGGGAGAGACCCAGTACTTC. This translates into CAWSQGLGETQYF.